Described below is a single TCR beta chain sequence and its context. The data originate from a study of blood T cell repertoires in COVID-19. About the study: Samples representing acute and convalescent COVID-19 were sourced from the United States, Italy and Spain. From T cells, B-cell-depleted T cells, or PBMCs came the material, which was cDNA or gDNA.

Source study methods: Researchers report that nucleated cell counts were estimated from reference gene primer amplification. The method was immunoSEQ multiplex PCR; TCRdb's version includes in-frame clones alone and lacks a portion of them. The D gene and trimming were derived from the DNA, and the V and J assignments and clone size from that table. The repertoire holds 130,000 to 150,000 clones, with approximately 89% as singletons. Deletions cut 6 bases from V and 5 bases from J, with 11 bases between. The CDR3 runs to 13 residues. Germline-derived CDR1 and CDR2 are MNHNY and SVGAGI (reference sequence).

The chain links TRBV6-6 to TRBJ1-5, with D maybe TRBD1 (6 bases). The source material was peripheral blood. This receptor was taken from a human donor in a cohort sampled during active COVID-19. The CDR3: CASSFGQYQPQHF. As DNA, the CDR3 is TGTGCCAGCAGCTTTGGACAGTATCAGCCCCAGCATTTT.